This T cell receptor beta chain originates from a study of blood T cells in healthy people across ages. Germline V gene sequence: CDR1 MNHNY, CDR2 SVGAGI (reference sequence). CDR3 length: 14 residues. V gave up 7 bases and J gave up 2 bases, with 14 bases separating them. This clonotype was counted at least ten times. The authors ran a second PCR of 7 to 11 cycles using a sample-barcoded 5' primer and a J-beta primer mix. Each cDNA molecule, via a template-switch adaptor with 12 random nucleotides, was tagged. TCRdb re-called the 5' RACE reads with MiXCR, one entry per CDR3 protein. The repertoire includes 650,000 to 800,000 distinct CDR3 sequences, over 40% of them detected once, and about 14% sits in the top ten.

The material sequenced was blood. This receptor was identified in a woman aged 80 or over in good health. The V call is TRBV6-6, the J call TRBJ1-2; weak D call: TRBD1 (5 bases). CDR3 sequence (DNA): TGTGCCAGCACATCGGGGGGAGTAAACTATGGCTACACCTTC. Amino acids: CASTSGGVNYGYTF.